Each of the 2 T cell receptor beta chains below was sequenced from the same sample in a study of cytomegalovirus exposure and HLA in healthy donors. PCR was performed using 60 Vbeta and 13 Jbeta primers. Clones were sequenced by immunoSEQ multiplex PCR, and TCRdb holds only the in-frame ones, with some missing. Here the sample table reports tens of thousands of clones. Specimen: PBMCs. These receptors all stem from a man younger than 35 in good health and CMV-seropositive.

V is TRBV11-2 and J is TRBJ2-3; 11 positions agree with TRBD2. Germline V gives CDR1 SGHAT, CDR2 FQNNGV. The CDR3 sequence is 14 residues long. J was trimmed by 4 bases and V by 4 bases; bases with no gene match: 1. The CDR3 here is CASSSGLAADTQYF. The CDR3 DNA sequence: TGTGCCAGCAGCTCGGGACTAGCGGCAGATACGCAGTATTTT.

The chain's CDR3 is CASSPLYEQYF. CDR3 coding DNA: TGTGCCAGCAGCCCCCTTTACGAGCAGTACTTC. The J gene is TRBJ2-7, the V gene TRBV5-8; D unresolved. Trimming removed 4 bases from V and 4 bases from J, with 6 bases in between. This CDR3 contains 11 residues. From germline, CDR1 is SGHTS and CDR2 YDEGEE.